This T cell receptor beta chain was observed in a study of shared clonotypes between healthy human individuals. The protocol was immunoSEQ multiplex PCR, while the TCRdb copy is restricted to in-frame clones and leaves out a portion. This sample has approximately 720,000 clones, with 55% to 75% found just once. CDR1 and CDR2 from the germline V gene are MNHEY and SMNVEV (reference sequence). With 2 bases removed from V and 6 bases from J, the gap between germline ends came to 9 bases. The CDR3 is 13 amino acids. Sequenced input: memory CD4+ T cells sorted from blood. The subset is: CD45RA-negative fraction. The chain has TRBV27 and TRBJ2-3; the D is unclear. The source of this sequence is a woman aged 25 to 45 in good health. CDR3 protein: CASSLTFRDTQYF. The CDR3 coding sequence is TGTGCCAGCAGTTTAACCTTTCGGGATACGCAGTATTTT.